These 25 T cell receptor beta chains originate from one sample sequenced in a study of shared clonotypes between healthy human individuals. Only in-frame clones appear in the TCRdb table, and some are missing; sequencing was by immunoSEQ multiplex PCR. The sample has roughly 500,000 clones, 90% to 96% seen once. The sequencing sample was made of naive CD4+ T cells sorted from blood. The subset: CD45RA+ positively selected. The receptors were gathered from a woman aged 25-40 years in good health.

This chain uses TRBV4-2 with TRBJ2-1; possible D gene TRBD1, 7 bases. CDR1 LGHNA and CDR2 YNFKEQ come from the germline V gene. Trimming took 1 base from V and 4 from J, leaving 14 bases between them. The length of the CDR3 is 16 residues. CDR3 region: CASSQAEGARYNEQFF. The CDR3 DNA reads as TGTGCCAGCAGCCAAGCGGAGGGGGCGCGGTACAATGAGCAGTTCTTC.

V usage is TRBV4-1 and J usage is TRBJ1-4; TRBD1 matches 12 bases. Germline V gene data show CDR1 as MGHRA and CDR2 as YSYEKL. The V segment lost 3 bases and the J segment 10 bases; nucleotides outside the gene matches: 6. The CDR3 covers 15 residues. As DNA, the CDR3 is TGCGCCAGCAGCCAGGAGGGGACAGGGGGCTTAAAACTGTTTTTT. This sequence encodes CASSQEGTGGLKLFF.

V is TRBV29-1 and J is TRBJ2-1; 10 bases agree with TRBD2. Germline V lookup: CDR1 SQVTM, CDR2 ANQGSEA. V shed 4 bases, J shed 6 bases, and the junction held 12 bases outside the gene matches. There are 16 residues in the CDR3. The CDR3 coding sequence is TGCAGCGTTGGGGAGCCCTCTAGCGGGAGTACCAATGAGCAGTTCTTC. Protein sequence: CSVGEPSSGSTNEQFF.

This chain links TRBV4-1 with TRBJ2-5, with D perhaps assigned TRBD1 or TRBD2 (5 bases each). The DNA matches TRBJ2-7 better at its end, which makes the J call doubtful. This CDR3 has 17 amino acids. Per germline, CDR1 MGHRA and CDR2 YSYEKL. Here the CDR3 reads CASSQGPIGTRSYEQYF. The CDR3 region has the DNA TGCGCCAGCAGCCAAGGGCCGATAGGGACCCGCTCCTACGAGCAGTACTTC.

The rearrangement links TRBV5-1 to TRBJ2-1, with D perhaps TRBD2 (6 bases). From germline, CDR1 is SGHRS and CDR2 YFSETQ. The CDR3 totals 14 residues. The V end was cut by 0 bases, the J end by 5 bases, with 9 bases between. The CDR3 DNA reads as TGCGCCAGCAGCTTGGCCTGGGAGGACAATGAGCAGTTCTTC. Encoded protein: CASSLAWEDNEQFF. Full variable domain (outside the CDR3, taken from reference TRBV5-1 and TRBJ2-1): KAGVTQTPRYLIKTRGQQVTLSCSPISGHRSVSWYQQTPGQGLQFLFEYFSETQRNKGNFPGRFSGRQFSNSRSEMNVSTLELGDSALYLCASSLAWEDNEQFFGPGTRLTVL.

The V gene is TRBV18, the J gene TRBJ1-4; 9 bases are a match to TRBD1. The CDR3 consists of 15 residues. The V gene's germline CDR1 is KGHSH and CDR2 LQKENI. The trim removed 3 bases at V and 7 bases at J, leaving 6 bases unmatched. The CDR3 sequence: CASSPRDREPEKLFF. The DNA for the CDR3 is TGTGCCAGCTCACCGAGGGACAGGGAGCCTGAAAAACTGTTTTTT.

This chain links TRBV5-4 with TRBJ2-5; D remains unclear. This CDR3 has 17 amino acids. Germline CDR1 is SGHNT and CDR2 is YYREEE (reference sequence). Trimming left V 0 bases short and J 5 bases short, with 20 bases between. The CDR3 region is CASSLGAQTGSRETQYF. In DNA form, the CDR3 reads TGTGCCAGCAGCTTGGGGGCCCAGACGGGCTCGCGCGAGACCCAGTACTTC.

This rearrangement joins TRBV28 to TRBJ1-1, with D possibly being TRBD1 (5 bases). This CDR3 has 19 residues. V shed 6 bases and J shed 5 bases, with 31 bases lying between them. CDR1 is MDHEN, CDR2 SYDVKM, per germline. In DNA, the CDR3 is TGTGCCAGCAGCCGCCTTAACCTTTCTCCGGGGCTACAGGTGACTGAAGCTTTCTTT. It specifies CASSRLNLSPGLQVTEAFF.

The chain couples TRBV7-9 to TRBJ2-1; 14 bases are shared with TRBD2. This CDR3 spans 16 amino acids. CDR1 is SEHNR, CDR2 FQNEAQ, per germline (reference sequence). The V segment lost 1 base and the J segment 9 bases; nucleotides outside the gene matches: 5. CDR3 sequence reads: CASSLVGTSGGGEQFF. In DNA form, the CDR3 reads TGTGCCAGCAGCTTAGTGGGGACTAGCGGGGGAGGTGAGCAGTTCTTC.

The V call is TRBV19, the J call TRBJ1-1; D is unclear. Deletions cut 8 bases from V and 1 base from J, with 11 bases between. The CDR3 is 13 residues long. CDR1 LNHDA and CDR2 SQIVND come from the germline V gene (reference sequence). CDR3 DNA sequence: TGTGCCAGTGGCGACTGGGGGAACACTGAAGCTTTCTTT. It encodes CASGDWGNTEAFF.

The chain links TRBV10-3 to TRBJ2-1, with TRBD2 matching 11 bases. J was trimmed by 5 bases and V by 3 bases; bases with no gene match: 6. Germline CDR1 is ENHRY and CDR2 is SYGVKD. This CDR3 spans 16 amino acids. The CDR3 spells CAISDPTSGTNNEQFF. The CDR3 region has the DNA TGTGCCATCAGTGACCCGACTAGCGGGACTAACAATGAGCAGTTCTTC.

The chain carries TRBV18 and TRBJ1-1; TRBD1 aligns across 7 bases. Germline V CDR1 and CDR2: KGHSH, LQKENI. The CDR3 has 16 amino acids. J gave up 4 bases and V 2 bases, and 10 bases lay outside the gene matches. The CDR3 nucleotides are TGTGCCAGCTCACCAGACAGGGTTTCGGTTCGCACTGAAGCTTTCTTT. It is translated as CASSPDRVSVRTEAFF.

V usage is TRBV7-9 and J usage is TRBJ2-6; tentatively, D is TRBD1 (6 bases). The V gene's germline CDR1 is SEHNR and CDR2 FQNEAQ (reference sequence). Between the trimmed V and J ends, which lost 5 bases and 0 bases, there was a span of 11 bases. CDR3 length equals 16 residues. CDR3 nucleotide sequence: TGTGCCAGCAGCACGACAGGCCTCTCTGGGGCCAACGTCCTGACTTTC. This sequence encodes CASSTTGLSGANVLTF.

The CDR3 nucleotides read TGTGCCAGCAGCCCGGACACCCTTCAGTGGAACACCATATATTTT. As protein: CASSPDTLQWNTIYF. The V call is TRBV7-9, the J call TRBJ1-3; perhaps TRBD1 as D (5 bases). The CDR3 runs to 15 residues. The germline gives CDR1 SEHNR, CDR2 FQNEAQ (reference sequence). Trimming pared 5 bases from V and 7 bases from J, leaving 18 bases between.

This sequence joins TRBV18 and TRBJ2-1; D possibly corresponds to TRBD1 (5 bases). Trimming removed 3 bases from V and 3 bases from J, with 15 bases in between. This CDR3 spans 16 amino acids. Germline CDR1 reads KGHSH; CDR2 reads LQKENI. The CDR3 DNA reads TGTGCCAGCTCACCCACCCAGGGTGTCTTCTACAATGAGCAGTTCTTC. Its protein product is CASSPTQGVFYNEQFF.

J is TRBJ2-5 and V is TRBV7-9; 7 bases line up with TRBD2. TRBJ2-7 matches the DNA end more closely, so the J call is doubtful. The germline gives CDR1 SEHNR, CDR2 FQNEAQ (reference sequence). This CDR3 comprises 15 residues. The CDR3 sequence: CASSLDLTSVDEQYF. Written as DNA, the CDR3 is TGTGCCAGCAGCTTGGATCTCACTAGCGTCGACGAGCAGTACTTC.

The chain recombines TRBV28 with TRBJ1-5; TRBD1 might be the D (5 bases). Germline V CDR1 and CDR2: MDHEN, SYDVKM. V was trimmed by 3 bases and J by 2 bases, leaving 8 bases between them. This CDR3 is 14 amino acids long. The CDR3 region has the DNA TGTGCCAGCAGTTTTACAGGACGCAATCAGCCCCAGCATTTT. This gives the protein CASSFTGRNQPQHF.

V gene TRBV7-9 combines with J gene TRBJ2-1; the match to TRBD1 covers 9 bases. CDR1 and CDR2 from the germline V gene are SEHNR and FQNEAQ (reference sequence). V was clipped by 1 base and J by 8 bases; unmatched bases: 15. This CDR3 spans 18 amino acids. The DNA of the CDR3 is TGTGCCAGCAGCTTAGGGGACAGGGCTAAAAGGACTCCCGATGAGCAGTTCTTC. Its protein is CASSLGDRAKRTPDEQFF.

V usage is TRBV9 and J usage is TRBJ1-1; TRBD1 might be the D (5 bases). There are 13 residues in the CDR3. Germline assignment: CDR1 SGDLS and CDR2 YYNGEE. V lost 4 bases to trimming and J lost 6 bases, with 13 bases between them. The CDR3 reads CASSPGLRAEAFF. The CDR3 nucleotides read TGTGCCAGCAGCCCGGGACTGAGGGCTGAAGCTTTCTTT.

Only one count was recorded for this clone. The gene calls are TRBV18 and TRBJ2-3; 9 nucleotides align to TRBD2. After removal of 4 bases from V and 2 bases from J, the junction contained 4 bases not matched to a gene. Germline assignment: CDR1 KGHSH and CDR2 LQKENI. This CDR3 spans 15 amino acids. For the CDR3, the DNA is TGTGCCAGCTCACGGGGACTAGCTAACACAGATACGCAGTATTTT. It specifies CASSRGLANTDTQYF.

The chain recombines TRBV7-8 with TRBJ2-7; D not certain. The CDR3 length is 14 residues. The ends were cut back, 4 bases at V and 3 bases at J, with 13 bases in the middle. Germline assignment: CDR1 SGHVS and CDR2 FQNEAQ. CDR3 nucleotide sequence: TGTGCCAGCAGCTCTAACCGGGCCGACTACGAGCAGTACTTC. The encoded protein is CASSSNRADYEQYF. Looking up the rest from reference TRBV7-8 and TRBJ2-7 gives the full variable domain: GAGVSQSPRYKVAKRGQDVALRCDPISGHVSLFWYQQALGQGPEFLTYFQNEAQLDKSGLPSDRFFAERPEGSVSTLKIQRTQQEDSAVYLCASSSNRADYEQYFGPGTRLTVT.

This sequence joins TRBV28 and TRBJ2-7; D uncertain. V shed 5 bases and J shed 2 bases, with 16 bases lying between them. The CDR3 consists of 15 residues. Germline V gene sequence: CDR1 MDHEN, CDR2 SYDVKM. The CDR3 sequence is CASSPPTIITYEQYF. CDR3 in DNA: TGTGCCAGCAGTCCCCCCACCATTATTACCTACGAGCAGTACTTC.

V and J are TRBV28 and TRBJ1-2; TRBD1 might be the D (5 bases). The CDR3 sequence is 13 residues long. V was shortened by 2 bases and J by 14 bases, with 18 bases between the two germline ends. Germline loops: CDR1 MDHEN, CDR2 SYDVKM. The CDR3 coding sequence is TGTGCCAGCAGTTTACCGACGGGCCGGGGACCGACCTTC. Translating gives CASSLPTGRGPTF.

This clone came up once. This chain links TRBV2 with TRBJ2-1; D not certain. V was cut by 7 bases and J by 12 bases, with 10 bases left in between. This CDR3 is built from 10 residues. Germline V lookup: CDR1 SNHLY, CDR2 FYNNEI. CDR3 DNA: TGTGCCAGCATGGGAAGGATGCAGTTCTTC. Its protein product is CASMGRMQFF.

Only a few counts were recorded for this clone. The gene calls are TRBV28 and TRBJ1-2, with TRBD1 matching 8 bases. Per germline, CDR1 MDHEN and CDR2 SYDVKM. The CDR3 has 12 residues. V lost 8 bases and J lost 3; bases outside the gene matches: 2. The CDR3 is CASPTGDYGYTF. The CDR3, as DNA: TGTGCCAGCCCGACAGGGGACTATGGCTACACCTTC.